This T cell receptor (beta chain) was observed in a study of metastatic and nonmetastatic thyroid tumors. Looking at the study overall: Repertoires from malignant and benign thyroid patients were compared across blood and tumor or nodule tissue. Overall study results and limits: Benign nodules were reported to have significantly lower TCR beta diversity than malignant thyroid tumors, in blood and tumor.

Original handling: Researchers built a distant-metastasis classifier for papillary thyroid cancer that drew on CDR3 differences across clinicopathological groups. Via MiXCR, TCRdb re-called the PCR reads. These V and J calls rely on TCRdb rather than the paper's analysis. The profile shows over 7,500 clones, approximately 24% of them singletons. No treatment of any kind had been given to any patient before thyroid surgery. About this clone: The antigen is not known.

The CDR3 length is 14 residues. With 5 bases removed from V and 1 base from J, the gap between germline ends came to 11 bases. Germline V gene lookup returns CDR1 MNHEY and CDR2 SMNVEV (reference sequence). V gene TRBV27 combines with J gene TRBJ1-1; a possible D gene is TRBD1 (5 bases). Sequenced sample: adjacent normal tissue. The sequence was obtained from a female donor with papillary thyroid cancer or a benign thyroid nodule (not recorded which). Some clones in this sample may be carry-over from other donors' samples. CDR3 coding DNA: TGTGCCAGCAGTAAGGGACTTCAGAACACTGAAGCTTTCTTT. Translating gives CASSKGLQNTEAFF.